This TCR beta chain was retrieved from a study of tumor-infiltrating lymphocytes in primary liver carcinoma (dated 2017 in TCRdb). Regarding the complete study: Between November 2015 and early 2016, a few patients in China with histopathologically diagnosed primary liver carcinoma had surgical resection. Hepatocellular carcinoma (four) or combined HCC and intrahepatic cholangiocarcinoma (one) was present in the five patients, who were three men and two women aged 30 to 69 years. The five patients had tumors of stage T1-T3 N0M0, with maximum diameters ranging from about 4 to 11 cm. Roughly 3.5 to 8 million productive TCRbeta reads were obtained per sample, and no significant difference in read depth was found between tissue types. TCRbeta repertoire sequencing, expression microarrays and whole-exome sequencing were combined in the study across five regions of each liver tumor, with adjacent normal tissue and blood also included. A total of 35 or so specimens from 5 patients went through TCRbeta repertoire sequencing, namely 25 tumor regions, 5 adjacent noncancerous liver tissues and 5 peripheral blood samples. Repertoires from technical replicates were highly reproducible, with mean shared-clone rates approximately 0.9 and correlation coefficients above 0.98.

Using a constant-region primer and ProtoScript II reverse transcriptase, TCRbeta-specific cDNA was reverse-transcribed from about 0.45 ug total RNA. TCRbeta libraries were built with three nested multiplex PCR rounds, a slightly modified ARM-PCR procedure. Multiplex TRBV1-TRBV30 forward primers and a Cbeta reverse primer were used in the first two PCR rounds, each of which was run for around 9 cycles. Sample barcodes and Illumina adapters were attached in a final 25-cycle PCR using Deep VentR polymerase. Amplicons of 200-500 bp were gel-purified with a QIAquick gel extraction kit before sequencing. An Illumina HiSeq 2500 was used to sequence the TCRbeta amplicons, generating 250-bp paired-end reads. In the authors' own workflow: Reads were quality-trimmed with Trimmomatic v0.33, and paired reads were merged with FLASH v1.2.11 to recover full CDR3 sequences. V, D and J germline segments were assigned to the rearranged TCRbeta sequences by MiGEC v1.2.1b. VDJtools v1.0.0 computed clonotype statistics and Shannon-Wiener diversity indices. Except for diversity analysis, only the 250 most abundant clonotypes of each sample were used in subsequent analyses to reduce sampling bias. TCRdb ran its own pipeline on the public reads, namely fastp trimming at Q25 and MiXCR clone calling, and kept in-frame beta chains. Entries are consolidated by CDR3 protein sequence, retaining the most common genes and DNA. TCRdb's processing, not the authors', yielded these V and J calls. This sample gives about 200,000 distinct CDR3 sequences in total; 65% of them show up just once. About 7.1% of the sample comes from the top ten.

CDR1 and CDR2, looked up from the germline V gene, are KGHDR and SFDVKD. Including the terminal cysteine and phenylalanine, the CDR3 comprises 14 residues. CDR3 DNA is the only sequence kept; it has 42 bases, read in frame from the first base. V is clipped by 8 bases and J by 0 bases, and the sequence between their germline boundaries is 11 bases long. Overall results and qualifications from the work: Because the samples were bulk and unsorted, CD4+ and CD8+ T cell repertoires could not be compared. Because sequencing covered only the TCR beta chain and unpaired alpha chains were not captured, true repertoire diversity is likely underestimated. The top 250 clones made up a significantly larger repertoire fraction in tumors than in blood (p = 0.039). Consistent with antigen-driven expansion, pairs of tumor regions showed higher repertoire overlap (mean roughly 36%) than either tumor-adjacent pairs (around 17%) or tumor-blood pairs (around 15%). Only five patients were included in the study, and the authors note that the findings should be validated in a larger study.

TRIzol reagent was used to extract blood RNA from unsorted whole blood, while the DNeasy Blood & Tissue kit provided the germline DNA. Patients had chronic HBV infection and were treatment-naive at sampling. Around 4 milliliters of peripheral blood were collected into K2EDTA tubes before surgery. A remark on this clonotype: This clone's antigen is unknown. The record has no base qualities; no much larger clone is one base away.

This receptor was identified in a woman in her fifties or sixties with primary liver carcinoma and hepatitis B virus infection. This sequence uses TRBV24-1 and TRBJ2-3; the D region possibly corresponds to TRBD2 (5 bases align). What was sequenced was peripheral blood. CDR3 loop: CATKAGQSTDTQYF. The nucleotide sequence reads TGTGCCACCAAGGCGGGCCAAAGCACAGATACGCAGTATTTT.